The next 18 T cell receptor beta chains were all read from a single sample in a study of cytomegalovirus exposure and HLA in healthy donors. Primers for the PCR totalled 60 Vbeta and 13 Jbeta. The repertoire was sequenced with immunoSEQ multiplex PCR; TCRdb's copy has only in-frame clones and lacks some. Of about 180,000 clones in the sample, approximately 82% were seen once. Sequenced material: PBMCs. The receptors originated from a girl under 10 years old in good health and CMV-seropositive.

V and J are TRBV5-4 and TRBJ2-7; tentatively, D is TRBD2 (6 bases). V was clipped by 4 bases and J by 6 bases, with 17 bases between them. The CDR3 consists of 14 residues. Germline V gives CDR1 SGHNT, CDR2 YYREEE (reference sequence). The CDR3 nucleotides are TGTGCCAGCAGCGTCGGGAGATCCCCCTCCGAGCAGTACTTC. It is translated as CASSVGRSPSEQYF.

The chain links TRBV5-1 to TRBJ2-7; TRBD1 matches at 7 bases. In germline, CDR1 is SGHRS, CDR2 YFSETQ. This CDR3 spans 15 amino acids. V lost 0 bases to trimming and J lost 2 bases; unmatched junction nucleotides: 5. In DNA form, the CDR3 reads TGCGCCAGCAGCTTGGGGACAGGAGAACCCTACGAGCAGTACTTC. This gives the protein CASSLGTGEPYEQYF.

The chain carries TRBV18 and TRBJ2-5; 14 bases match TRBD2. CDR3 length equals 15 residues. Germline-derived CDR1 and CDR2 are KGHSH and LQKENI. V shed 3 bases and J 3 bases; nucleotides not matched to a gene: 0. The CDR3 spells CASSPGLAGEETQYF. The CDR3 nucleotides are TGTGCCAGCTCACCGGGACTAGCGGGAGAAGAGACCCAGTACTTC.

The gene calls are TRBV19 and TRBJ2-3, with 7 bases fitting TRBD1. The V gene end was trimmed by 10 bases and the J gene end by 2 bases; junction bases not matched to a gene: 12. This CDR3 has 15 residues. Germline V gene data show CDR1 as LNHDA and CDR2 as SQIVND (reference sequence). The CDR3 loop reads CATGTALPPTDTQYF. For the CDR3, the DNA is TGTGCCACCGGGACAGCTCTTCCCCCCACAGATACGCAGTATTTT.

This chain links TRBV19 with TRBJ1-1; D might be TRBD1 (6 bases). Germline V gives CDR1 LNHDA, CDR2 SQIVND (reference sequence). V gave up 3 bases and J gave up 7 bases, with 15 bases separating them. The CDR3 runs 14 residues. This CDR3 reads CASSILAGDGEAFF. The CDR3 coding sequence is TGTGCCAGTAGTATTTTAGCAGGGGATGGTGAAGCTTTCTTT.

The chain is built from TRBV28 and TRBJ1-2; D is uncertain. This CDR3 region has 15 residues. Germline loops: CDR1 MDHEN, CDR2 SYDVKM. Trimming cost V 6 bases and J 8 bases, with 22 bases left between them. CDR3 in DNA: TGTGCCAGCAGCTTACTGACTAGGTCATCGTTCGGCTACACCTTC. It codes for CASSLLTRSSFGYTF.

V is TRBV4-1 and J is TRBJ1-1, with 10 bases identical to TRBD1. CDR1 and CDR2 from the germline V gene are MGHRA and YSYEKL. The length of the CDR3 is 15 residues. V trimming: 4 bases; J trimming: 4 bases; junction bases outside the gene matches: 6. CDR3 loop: CASSPGQGKVTEAFF. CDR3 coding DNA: TGCGCCAGCAGCCCGGGACAGGGGAAGGTCACTGAAGCTTTCTTT.

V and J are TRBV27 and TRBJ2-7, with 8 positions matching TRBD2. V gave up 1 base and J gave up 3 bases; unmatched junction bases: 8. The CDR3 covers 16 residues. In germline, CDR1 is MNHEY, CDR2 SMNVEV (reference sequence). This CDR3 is CASSLFAGGRHYEQYF. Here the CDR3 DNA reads TGTGCCAGCAGTTTATTTGCGGGGGGACGGCACTACGAGCAGTACTTC.

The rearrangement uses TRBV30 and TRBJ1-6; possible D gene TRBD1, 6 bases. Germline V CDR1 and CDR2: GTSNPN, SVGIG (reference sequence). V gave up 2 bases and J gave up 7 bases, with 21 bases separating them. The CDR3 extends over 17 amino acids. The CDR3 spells CAWSPRGGLPHNSPLHF. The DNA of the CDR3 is TGTGCCTGGAGTCCCCGGGGGGGCCTACCCCACAATTCACCCCTCCACTTT.

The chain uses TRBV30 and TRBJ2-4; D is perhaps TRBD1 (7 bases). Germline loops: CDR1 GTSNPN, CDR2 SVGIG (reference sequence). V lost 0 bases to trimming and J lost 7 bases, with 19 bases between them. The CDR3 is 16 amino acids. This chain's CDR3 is CAWSVYLEGARNIQYF. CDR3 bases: TGTGCCTGGAGTGTATATTTGGAGGGGGCCCGGAACATTCAGTACTTC.

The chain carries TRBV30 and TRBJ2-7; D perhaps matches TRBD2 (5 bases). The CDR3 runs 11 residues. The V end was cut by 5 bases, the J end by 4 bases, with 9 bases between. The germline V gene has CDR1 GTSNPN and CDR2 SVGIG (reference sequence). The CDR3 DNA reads TGTGCCTGGGGTAGGGAGTACGAGCAGTACTTC. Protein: CAWGREYEQYF.

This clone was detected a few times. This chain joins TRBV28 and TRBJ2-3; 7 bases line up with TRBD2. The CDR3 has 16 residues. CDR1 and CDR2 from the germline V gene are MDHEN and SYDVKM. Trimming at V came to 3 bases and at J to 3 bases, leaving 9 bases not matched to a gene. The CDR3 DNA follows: TGTGCCAGCAGTTTTCTTGACCCCGGGAGGACAGATACGCAGTATTTT. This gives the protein CASSFLDPGRTDTQYF.

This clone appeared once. CDR3 nucleotide sequence: TGTGCCAGCAGCCCCCAGGCCCCTTCCACCTTGAACACTGAAGCTTTCTTT. It encodes CASSPQAPSTLNTEAFF. This chain links TRBV11-2 with TRBJ1-1; the D is unclear. The germline gives CDR1 SGHAT, CDR2 FQNNGV. CDR3 size: 17 residues. With 5 bases removed from V and 0 bases from J, the gap between germline ends came to 19 bases.

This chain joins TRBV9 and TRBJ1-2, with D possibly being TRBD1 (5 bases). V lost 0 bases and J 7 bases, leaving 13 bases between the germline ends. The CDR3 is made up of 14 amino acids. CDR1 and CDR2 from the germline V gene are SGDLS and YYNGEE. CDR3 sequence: CASSVGGRGAGYTF. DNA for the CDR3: TGTGCCAGCAGCGTAGGTGGGAGGGGTGCTGGCTACACCTTC.

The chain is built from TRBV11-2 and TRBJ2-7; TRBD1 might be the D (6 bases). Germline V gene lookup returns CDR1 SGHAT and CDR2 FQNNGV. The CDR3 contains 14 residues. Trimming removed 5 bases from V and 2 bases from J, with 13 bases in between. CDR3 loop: CASSANRDPYEQYF. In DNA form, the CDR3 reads TGTGCCAGCAGCGCCAACAGGGATCCCTACGAGCAGTACTTC.

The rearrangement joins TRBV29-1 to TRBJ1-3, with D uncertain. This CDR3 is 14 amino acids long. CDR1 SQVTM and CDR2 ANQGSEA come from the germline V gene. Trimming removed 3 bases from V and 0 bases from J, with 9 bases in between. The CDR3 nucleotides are TGCAGCGTTGACGCCGGGAGCTCTGGAAACACCATATATTTT. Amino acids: CSVDAGSSGNTIYF. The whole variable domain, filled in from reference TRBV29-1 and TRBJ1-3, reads SAVISQKPSRDICQRGTSLTIQCQVDSQVTMMFWYRQQPGQSLTLIATANQGSEATYESGFVIDKFPISRPNLTFSTLTVSNMSPEDSSIYLCSVDAGSSGNTIYFGEGSWLTVV.

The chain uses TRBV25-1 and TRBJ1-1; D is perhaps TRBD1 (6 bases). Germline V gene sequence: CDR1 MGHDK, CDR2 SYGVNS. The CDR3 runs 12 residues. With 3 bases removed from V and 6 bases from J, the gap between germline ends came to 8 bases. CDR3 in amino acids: CASSEGTSEAFF. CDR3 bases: TGTGCCAGCAGTGAGGGGACATCTGAAGCTTTCTTT.

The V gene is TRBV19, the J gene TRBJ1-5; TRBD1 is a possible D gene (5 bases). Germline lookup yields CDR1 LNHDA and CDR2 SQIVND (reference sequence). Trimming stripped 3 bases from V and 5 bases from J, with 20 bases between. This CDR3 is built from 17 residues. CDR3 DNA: TGTGCCAGTAGTATGACCAGGACGGGGGAGGTCGATCAGCCCCAGCATTTT. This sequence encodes CASSMTRTGEVDQPQHF. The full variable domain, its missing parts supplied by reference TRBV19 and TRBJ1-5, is DGGITQSPKYLFRKEGQNVTLSCEQNLNHDAMYWYRQDPGQGLRLIYYSQIVNDFQKGDIAEGYSVSREKKESFPLTVTSAQKNPTAFYLCASSMTRTGEVDQPQHFGDGTRLSIL.